The source of this TCR beta chain is a study of shared clonotypes between healthy human individuals. In this sample, this clone turned up a few times. Its antigen is not known. Profiled with immunoSEQ multiplex PCR; TCRdb holds only in-frame clones, not every one. The sample carries hundreds of thousands of clones, roughly 72% recorded once. Trimming cost V 4 bases and J 0 bases; bases outside gene matches: 7. Germline loops: CDR1 MGHRA, CDR2 YSYEKL. The CDR3 length is 16 residues. Points from the study as a whole: Sequencing depth was predicted to influence how clonotypes are shared among donors. Estimated clonotype richness was generally higher in naive than memory subsets. A few donors held about 5% of naive CD4 clonotypes in common.

Material: memory CD4+ T cells sorted from blood. Subset given: CD45RA-negative fraction. The V call is TRBV4-1, the J call TRBJ2-3, with 7 bases aligning to TRBD2. The sequence derives from a woman aged 30 to 39 in good health. DNA for the CDR3: TGCGCCAGCAGCCCCCAACTAGCGTCTAGCACAGATACGCAGTATTTT. It codes for CASSPQLASSTDTQYF.